The subject of this entry is one T cell receptor (beta chain). The data were produced by immunoSEQ multiplex PCR, yet TCRdb's version contains in-frame clones alone and is incomplete. Of a few hundred thousand clones listed, roughly 86% were seen once; the top ten hold less than 3.5%. The data were taken from a study of blood T cell repertoires in COVID-19. Study at large: Sites in the United States, Italy and Spain provided acute and convalescent COVID-19 samples. The cDNA or gDNA used as material had been derived from T cells, B-cell-depleted T cells, or PBMCs.

Trimming took 3 bases from V and 2 from J, leaving 9 bases between them. This CDR3 comprises 14 residues. The germline V gene encodes CDR1 SGHTA and CDR2 FQGTGA. This clonotype was obtained from a human donor in a cohort sampled during active COVID-19. Sequenced material: peripheral blood. The rearrangement uses TRBV7-3 and TRBJ2-3; D remains unclear. The CDR3 sequence is CASSFGAATDTQYF. Here the CDR3 DNA reads TGTGCCAGCAGCTTTGGCGCGGCCACAGATACGCAGTATTTT.